These 2 T cell receptor beta chains came from one sample sequenced in a study of blood T cell repertoires in COVID-19. Profiled with immunoSEQ multiplex PCR; TCRdb holds only in-frame clones, not every one. Of about 160,000 clones in the sample, just under 80% are singletons; the top ten hold more than 11%. Sequencing used peripheral blood. These receptors were collected from a woman older than 75 with acute or convalescent COVID-19.

The V and J genes are TRBV10-2 and TRBJ1-1; tentative D call: TRBD1 (6 bases). This CDR3 is 17 amino acids long. CDR1 is WSHSY and CDR2 is SAAADI in the germline V gene. V was cut by 2 bases and J by 2 bases, with 18 bases left in between. CDR3: CASSEAYIRDINTEAFF. The CDR3 region has the DNA TGCGCCAGCAGTGAGGCTTACATTAGGGACATCAACACTGAAGCTTTCTTT.

This chain connects TRBV2 to TRBJ2-1, with TRBD1 matching over 10 bases. From germline, CDR1 is SNHLY and CDR2 FYNNEI. This CDR3 region has 14 residues. J gave up 8 bases and V 6 bases, and 7 bases lay outside the gene matches. The CDR3 sequence: CASRAGTGEYEQFF. The CDR3 nucleotides read TGTGCCAGCAGGGCCGGGACAGGGGAATATGAGCAGTTCTTC.